Listed below are T cell receptor beta chains from one sample, sequenced in a study of OX40 agonist ivuxolimab in advanced cancers. Sequenced by immunoSEQ multiplex PCR; TCRdb stores in-frame clones only, minus some. The repertoire consists of 65,000 to 85,000 clones, with 84% occurring once and the leading ten covering about 7%. This specimen consisted of CD4+ or CD8+ T cells sorted from blood, obtained in a trial of the OX40 agonist ivuxolimab. The receptors derive from an adult with an advanced solid tumor such as melanoma, head and neck, liver or kidney cancer. Both conserved end residues are part of each CDR3. The D gene is left open where the match is weak. The size field is filled for only some rows; it gives once, few, many or a size class.

cdr3_aa cdr3_nt d_call v_call clone_size j_call
CASSPGEGRDTQYF TGCGCCAGCAGCCCCGGGGAGGGCAGAGATACGCAGTATTTT TRBD2 TRBV4-1 once TRBJ2-3
CASSFRQINEQFF TGTGCCAGCAGCTTTAGGCAGATCAATGAGCAGTTCTTC . TRBV11-3 . TRBJ2-1
CASSSGDEQFF TGTGCCAGCAGTTCGGGCGATGAGCAGTTCTTC . TRBV28 . TRBJ2-1
CASSLVSTSGSYEQYF TGTGCCAGCAGCTTAGTATCCACTAGCGGTTCCTACGAGCAGTACTTC TRBD2 TRBV7-2 . TRBJ2-7
CASSLWFGWQVLQETQYF TGTGCCAGCAGCTTGTGGTTCGGGTGGCAGGTCCTCCAAGAGACCCAGTACTTC . TRBV5-6 . TRBJ2-5
CASSRSGADTQYF TGTGCCAGCAGCCGTTCAGGGGCGGATACGCAGTATTTT . TRBV7-9 . TRBJ2-3
CASSPKGQGAMNTEAFF TGTGCCAGCTCACCAAAAGGACAGGGGGCTATGAACACTGAAGCTTTCTTT TRBD1 TRBV18 . TRBJ1-1
CASSLGQTYGYTF TGCGCCAGCAGCTTGGGACAGACCTATGGCTACACCTTC . TRBV5-1 . TRBJ1-2
CASGGAGETQYF TGTGCCAGCGGAGGGGCGGGGGAGACCCAGTACTTC . TRBV7-9 . TRBJ2-5
CASSPLEQGPEQYF TGTGCCAGCAGCCCCTTAGAACAGGGTCCCGAGCAGTACTTC . TRBV4-2 . TRBJ2-7
CASTPMRGRELFF TGTGCCAGTACCCCCATGAGGGGAAGGGAGCTGTTTTTT . TRBV19 . TRBJ2-2
CAWSLIGELFF TGTGCCTGGAGTCTCATCGGGGAGCTGTTTTTT . TRBV30 . TRBJ2-2
CASSLDGGTEAFF TGTGCCAGCAGCTTAGACGGGGGAACTGAAGCTTTCTTT . TRBV7-9 . TRBJ1-1
CSVPAGVNYGYTF TGCAGCGTTCCCGCCGGCGTAAACTATGGCTACACCTTC . TRBV29-1 . TRBJ1-2
CASAVSSETEAFF TGTGCCAGCGCCGTTAGTAGTGAAACTGAAGCTTTCTTT . TRBV6-4 . TRBJ1-1
CASSQGRSLFF TGTGCCAGCAGCCAGGGACGGTCCTTGTTTTTT . TRBV5-5 . TRBJ1-4
CAWSRANEQYF TGTGCCTGGAGTAGGGCAAACGAGCAGTACTTC . TRBV30 . TRBJ2-7
CASSRLAGEWNEQFF TGTGCCAGCAGCCGACTAGCGGGAGAATGGAATGAGCAGTTCTTC TRBD2 TRBV7-2 . TRBJ2-1
CAWTRKGPTYEQYF TGTGCCTGGACGAGAAAGGGGCCAACCTACGAGCAGTACTTC . TRBV30 . TRBJ2-7
CASRGGAATGELFF TGTGCCAGCAGGGGGGGGGCGGCCACCGGGGAGCTGTTTTTT . TRBV5-8 . TRBJ2-2
CASSDQGRNRSPLHF TGTGCCAGCAGTGACCAGGGGCGGAATAGGTCACCCCTCCACTTT . TRBV2 . TRBJ1-6
CAISESRITTERYGYTF TGTGCCATCAGTGAGTCGAGGATTACAACAGAACGGTATGGCTACACCTTC . TRBV10-3 . TRBJ1-2
CASSPGRLSGNTIYF TGTGCCAGCAGCCCCGGGCGCCTCTCTGGAAACACCATATATTTT . TRBV7-2 . TRBJ1-3
CATSRDTAYGYTF TGTGCCACCAGCAGAGATACAGCCTATGGCTACACCTTC . TRBV15 . TRBJ1-2
CASSLATAGRGYGYTF TGTGCCAGCAGCTTGGCGACCGCAGGTCGGGGCTATGGCTACACCTTC . TRBV5-6 . TRBJ1-2
CASDGTGDSYGYTF TGTGCCAGTGACGGGACAGGGGATTCTTATGGCTACACCTTC TRBD1 TRBV19 few TRBJ1-2